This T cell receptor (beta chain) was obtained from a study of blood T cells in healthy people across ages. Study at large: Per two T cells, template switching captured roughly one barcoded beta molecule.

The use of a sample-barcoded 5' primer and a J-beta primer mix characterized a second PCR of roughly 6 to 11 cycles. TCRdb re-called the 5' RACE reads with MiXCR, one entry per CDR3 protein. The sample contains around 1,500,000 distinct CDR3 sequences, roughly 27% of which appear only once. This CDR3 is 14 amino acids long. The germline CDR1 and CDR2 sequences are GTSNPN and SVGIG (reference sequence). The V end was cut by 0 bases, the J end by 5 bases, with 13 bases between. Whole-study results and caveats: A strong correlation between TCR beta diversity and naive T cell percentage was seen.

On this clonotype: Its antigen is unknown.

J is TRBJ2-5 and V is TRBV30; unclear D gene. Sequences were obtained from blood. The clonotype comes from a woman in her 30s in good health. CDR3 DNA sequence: TGTGCCTGGAGTGTACGCCGGCTGGGGGAGACCCAGTACTTC. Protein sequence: CAWSVRRLGETQYF.